In this sample, the clone carrying this T cell receptor (beta chain) turned up a few times. Its target is not known. This entry is derived from a study of T-cell memory formation after mild COVID-19. Study-wide points: CD4+ bias marked clones expanding day 15 to 37, unlike balanced contracting clones. Contracting CD4+ clones sat mainly in CM and EM; CD8+ in EMRA.

MiXCR was run by TCRdb on the 5' RACE reads, yielding one entry per CDR3 protein. The sample contains fewer than 700,000 distinct CDR3 sequences, about 20% of which appear only once. The sequenced sample was PBMCs or a T cell subset sorted from them (not recorded which). The sequence came from an adult woman who had mild COVID-19 (a few samples of this study predate the infection). Cell type and time point are not known.

CDR3 sequence reads: CAISVREEGGNEQFF. As DNA, the CDR3 is TGTGCCATCAGTGTCCGGGAAGAGGGTGGCAATGAGCAGTTCTTC. The V and J genes are TRBV10-3 and TRBJ2-1; tentatively, D is TRBD2 (5 bases). CDR1 is ENHRY, CDR2 SYGVKD, per germline. The germline V and J ends were trimmed by 4 bases and 6 bases, with 16 bases remaining between them. The CDR3 consists of 15 residues.